What follows is one TCR beta chain and its context. TCRdb fed the RT-PCR reads into MiXCR, producing one record per CDR3 protein. The sample holds more than 850,000 distinct CDR3 sequences; over 15% are singletons and the top ten take roughly 6.4%. This entry comes from a study of patients and donors after allogeneic stem cell transplantation. Sequencing was done on a sample of blood, either unsorted or a sorted T cell fraction (not recorded which). This receptor was taken from a human donor who was either an allogeneic HSCT recipient or a stem cell or donor lymphocyte infusion donor (not recorded which). It is not recorded whose cells these are; they may come from a transplant donor.

This chain's CDR3 is CAWSVGTSGSTDTQYF. In DNA, the CDR3 is TGTGCCTGGAGTGTGGGGACTAGCGGGTCCACAGATACGCAGTATTTT. The V gene is TRBV30, the J gene TRBJ2-3; 12 positions agree with TRBD2. Trimming took 0 bases from V and 2 from J; bases not matched to a gene: 3. The germline V gene has CDR1 GTSNPN and CDR2 SVGIG (reference sequence). The CDR3 consists of 16 residues.